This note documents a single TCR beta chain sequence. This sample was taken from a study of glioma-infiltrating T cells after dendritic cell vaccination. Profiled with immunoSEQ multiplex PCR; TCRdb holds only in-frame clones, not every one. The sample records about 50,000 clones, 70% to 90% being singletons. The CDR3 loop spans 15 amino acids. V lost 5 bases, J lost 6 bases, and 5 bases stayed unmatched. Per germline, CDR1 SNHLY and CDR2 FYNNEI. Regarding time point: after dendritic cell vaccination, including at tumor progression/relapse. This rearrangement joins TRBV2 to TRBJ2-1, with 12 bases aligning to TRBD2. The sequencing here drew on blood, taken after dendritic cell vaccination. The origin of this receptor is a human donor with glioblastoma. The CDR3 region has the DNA TGTGCCAGCAGTCTGACTAGCGGGAGAGGCAATGAGCAGTTCTTC. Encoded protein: CASSLTSGRGNEQFF.